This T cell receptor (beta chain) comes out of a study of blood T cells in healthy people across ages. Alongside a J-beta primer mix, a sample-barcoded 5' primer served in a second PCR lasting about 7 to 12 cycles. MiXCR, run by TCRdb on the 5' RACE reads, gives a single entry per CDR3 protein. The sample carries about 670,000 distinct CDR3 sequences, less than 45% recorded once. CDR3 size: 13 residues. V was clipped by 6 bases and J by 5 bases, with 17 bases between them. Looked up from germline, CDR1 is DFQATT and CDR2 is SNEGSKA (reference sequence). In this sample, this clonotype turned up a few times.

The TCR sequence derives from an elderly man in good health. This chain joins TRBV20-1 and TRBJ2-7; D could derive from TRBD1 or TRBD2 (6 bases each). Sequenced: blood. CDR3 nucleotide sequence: TGCAGTGCCAAAGGGGGGAGAGTCGACGAGCAGTACTTC. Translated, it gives CSAKGGRVDEQYF.